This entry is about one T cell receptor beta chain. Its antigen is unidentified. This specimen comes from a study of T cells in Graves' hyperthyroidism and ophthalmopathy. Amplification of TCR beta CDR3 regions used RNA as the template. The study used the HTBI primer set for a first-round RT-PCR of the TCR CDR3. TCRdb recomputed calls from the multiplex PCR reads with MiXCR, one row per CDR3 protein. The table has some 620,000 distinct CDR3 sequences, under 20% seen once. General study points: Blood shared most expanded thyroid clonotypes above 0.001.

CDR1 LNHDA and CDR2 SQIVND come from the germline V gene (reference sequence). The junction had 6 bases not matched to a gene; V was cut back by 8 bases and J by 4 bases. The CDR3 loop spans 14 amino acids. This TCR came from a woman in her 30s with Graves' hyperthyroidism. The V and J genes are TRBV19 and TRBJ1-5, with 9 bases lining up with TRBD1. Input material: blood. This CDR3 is CASWDRASNQPQHF. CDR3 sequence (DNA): TGTGCCAGTTGGGACAGGGCGAGTAATCAGCCCCAGCATTTT. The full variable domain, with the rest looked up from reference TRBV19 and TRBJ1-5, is DGGITQSPKYLFRKEGQNVTLSCEQNLNHDAMYWYRQDPGQGLRLIYYSQIVNDFQKGDIAEGYSVSREKKESFPLTVTSAQKNPTAFYLCASWDRASNQPQHFGDGTRLSIL.